The entry that follows covers one T cell receptor beta chain sequence. As yet, its antigen is unknown. Here immunoSEQ multiplex PCR was the method, and the copy in TCRdb shows in-frame clones only, minus some. The sample includes around 130,000 clones, more than 90% of them seen just once. CDR1 and CDR2 (germline): SEHNR, FQNEAQ (reference sequence). This CDR3 is 13 amino acids long. V dropped 5 bases and J dropped 3; count of bases not matched to a gene: 1. This specimen belongs to a study of T cell responses to AZD1222 COVID-19 vaccine. Study-level results: Seropositive at baseline were only a handful of AZD1222 recipients. Donors were chiefly white British, with a greater number of females, and clonal diversity was perhaps underestimated.

Pooling was applied to second doses at about 4 or about 12 weeks. Sample: peripheral blood, taken 28 days after the second AZD1222 dose. J is TRBJ2-3 and V is TRBV7-9, with 8 bases identical to TRBD2. The TCR sequence derives from an adult who received the AZD1222 COVID-19 vaccine. The CDR3 region is CASSPGGTDTQYF. As DNA, the CDR3 is TGTGCCAGCAGCCCGGGGGGGACAGATACGCAGTATTTT.